A single sample is the source of the 21 T cell receptor beta chains below, sequenced in a study of a mutant IDH1 vaccine in newly diagnosed glioma. Time point reported: baseline, week 1 (first vaccination visit). Treatment defined: pre-vaccination baseline after standard-of-care therapy. The method was immunoSEQ multiplex PCR; TCRdb's version includes in-frame clones alone and lacks a portion of them. The sample lists roughly 16,000 clones, 70% to 80% occurring once. Source: PBMCs, taken from a glioma patient treated with radiotherapy, temozolomide or both. These receptor sequences come from a man aged 35 to 55 with glioma.

This clone was counted a single time. The CDR3: CASRSFDNSPLHF. In nucleotides, the CDR3 is TGTGCCAGCAGGAGTTTTGATAATTCACCCCTCCACTTT. The J gene is TRBJ1-6, the V gene TRBV9; no clear D gene. With 5 bases removed from V and 5 bases from J, the gap between germline ends came to 8 bases. Germline lookup yields CDR1 SGDLS and CDR2 YYNGEE. The CDR3 has 13 residues.

The CDR3 region is CASSRLAGVGEQYF. As DNA, the CDR3 is TGTGCCAGCAGCCGACTAGCGGGAGTGGGGGAGCAGTACTTC. The chain links TRBV6-6 to TRBJ2-7, with 12 bases aligning to TRBD2. With 6 bases clipped from V and 7 bases from J, the junction kept 7 bases outside the gene matches. Germline lookup yields CDR1 MNHNY and CDR2 SVGAGI (reference sequence). This CDR3 has 14 residues.

In its sample, this clone is medium-sized. The gene calls are TRBV6-5 and TRBJ1-1, with D possibly being TRBD1 (6 bases). The germline CDR1 and CDR2 sequences are MNHEY and SVGAGI. Trimming stripped 6 bases from V and 1 base from J, with 9 bases between. This CDR3 comprises 13 residues. The CDR3 DNA is TGTGCCAGCAGCACGACAGGGAACACTGAAGCTTTCTTT. It encodes CASSTTGNTEAFF.

V gene TRBV7-2 combines with J gene TRBJ2-7; 8 bases align to TRBD1. The J segment lost 2 bases and the V segment lost 3 bases, leaving 6 bases of the junction unmatched. This CDR3 is built from 15 residues. Germline V gene lookup returns CDR1 SGHTA and CDR2 FQGNSA. The CDR3 here is CASSLGPGQAYEQYF. The DNA of the CDR3 is TGTGCCAGCAGCTTGGGCCCGGGACAGGCCTACGAGCAGTACTTC.

This clone was seen just once. The chain links TRBV9 to TRBJ2-5; the match to TRBD2 covers 7 bases. Germline V gene data show CDR1 as SGDLS and CDR2 as YYNGEE. The V gene end was trimmed by 0 bases and the J gene end by 2 bases; junction bases not matched to a gene: 13. The length of the CDR3 is 18 residues. CDR3 amino acids: CASSVDPRAGDPQETQYF. For the CDR3, the DNA is TGTGCCAGCAGCGTAGACCCAAGGGCGGGAGACCCACAAGAGACCCAGTACTTC. The variable domain in full, completed from reference TRBV9 and TRBJ2-5, reads DSGVTQTPKHLITATGQRVTLRCSPRSGDLSVYWYQQSLDQGLQFLIQYYNGEERAKGNILERFSAQQFPDLHSELNLSSLELGDSALYFCASSVDPRAGDPQETQYFGPGTRLLVL.

The chain combines TRBV6-5 with TRBJ2-7, with D tentatively TRBD1 (6 bases). V dropped 2 bases and J dropped 4 bases, with 12 bases sitting between them. The CDR3 runs 14 residues. Germline CDR1 MNHEY, CDR2 SVGAGI. The CDR3 DNA follows: TGTGCCAGCAGTTACATGGGACAAGCATACGAGCAGTACTTC. Amino acid sequence: CASSYMGQAYEQYF.

This clone was seen only a few times. The chain combines TRBV7-9 with TRBJ1-1; 9 bases line up with TRBD1. This CDR3 comprises 14 residues. CDR1 and CDR2 from the germline V gene are SEHNR and FQNEAQ (reference sequence). Trimming removed 3 bases from V and 2 bases from J; junction bases left unmatched: 1. The CDR3, as DNA: TGTGCCAGCAGCTTGGGACAGGGAAACACTGAAGCTTTCTTT. As protein: CASSLGQGNTEAFF.

V usage is TRBV5-1 and J usage is TRBJ2-7; D is ambiguous. Germline V gene data show CDR1 as SGHRS and CDR2 as YFSETQ. With 0 bases removed from V and 0 bases from J, the gap between germline ends came to 4 bases. The CDR3 totals 13 residues. DNA for the CDR3: TGCGCCAGCAGCTTGGGCAGCTCCTACGAGCAGTACTTC. Translation gives CASSLGSSYEQYF.

V is TRBV6-5 and J is TRBJ1-1; D might be TRBD1 (6 bases). The V gene lost 7 bases and the J gene lost 4 bases, with 16 bases spanning the gap. CDR1 and CDR2 (germline): MNHEY, SVGAGI. The length of the CDR3 is 14 residues. CDR3 in DNA: TGTGCCAGCAAAGTGAGGGGGTCGGGCACTGAAGCTTTCTTT. This translates into CASKVRGSGTEAFF.

The chain links TRBV19 to TRBJ2-2; the D is unclear. This CDR3 is 12 amino acids long. Germline-derived CDR1 and CDR2 are LNHDA and SQIVND (reference sequence). Trimming left V 3 bases short and J 7 bases short, with 6 bases between. The CDR3 DNA sequence: TGTGCCAGTAGTATCCCAGACGGGGAGCTGTTTTTT. Its translation: CASSIPDGELFF.

V usage is TRBV6-4 and J usage is TRBJ2-1; D might be TRBD2 (6 bases). Deletions cut 3 bases from V and 0 bases from J, with 9 bases between. This CDR3 has 15 residues. Germline CDR1 is MRHNA and CDR2 is SNTAGT. The CDR3, as DNA: TGTGCCAGCAGTGAGGGTAGCGGCTCCTACAATGAGCAGTTCTTC. This sequence encodes CASSEGSGSYNEQFF.

The chain is built from TRBV9 and TRBJ1-3; a possible D gene is TRBD1 (5 bases). Germline V gene data show CDR1 as SGDLS and CDR2 as YYNGEE. This CDR3 region has 14 residues. Trimming left V 3 bases short and J 0 bases short, with 7 bases between. The CDR3 bases are TGTGCCAGCAGCGGGGGGGTCTCTGGAAACACCATATATTTT. Translation: CASSGGVSGNTIYF.

CDR3 DNA: TGCGCCAGCAGAGTCGGGACAGGGGACGAAAAACTGTTTTTT. Translating it yields CASRVGTGDEKLFF. The gene calls are TRBV5-1 and TRBJ1-4, with 10 bases matching TRBD1. V lost 5 bases, J lost 8 bases, and 6 bases stayed unmatched. Germline CDR1 and CDR2: SGHRS and YFSETQ. The CDR3 totals 14 residues.

The rearrangement links TRBV7-2 to TRBJ1-2, with TRBD1 as a possible D gene (5 bases). Germline CDR1 and CDR2: SGHTA and FQGNSA. The V end lost 5 bases, the J end lost 3 bases, and 7 bases lay between the germline ends. There are 12 residues in the CDR3. CDR3 bases: TGTGCCAGCAGCCGGGACTACTATGGCTACACCTTC. Encoded protein: CASSRDYYGYTF.

This chain links TRBV5-1 with TRBJ2-3; D may be TRBD2 (6 bases). V was pared by 0 bases and J by 4 bases, with 15 bases between. The CDR3 contains 16 residues. CDR1 and CDR2 from the germline V gene are SGHRS and YFSETQ. The DNA of the CDR3 is TGCGCCAGCAGCTTGGGGCTAGCGAAAGGGGCAGATACGCAGTATTTT. Its translation: CASSLGLAKGADTQYF.

The V gene is TRBV5-1, the J gene TRBJ2-1; weak D call: TRBD2 (5 bases). V lost 3 bases and J 1 base, leaving 11 bases between the germline ends. This CDR3 has 15 residues. Germline-derived CDR1 and CDR2 are SGHRS and YFSETQ. The CDR3 DNA is TGCGCCAGCAGCTCGCGCGGCGGGTCCTACAATGAGCAGTTCTTC. The encoded protein is CASSSRGGSYNEQFF.

This clone is deemed medium-sized (0.01 to 0.1%). This chain links TRBV5-1 with TRBJ2-1; D gene unclear. Germline V gives CDR1 SGHRS, CDR2 YFSETQ. V gave up 4 bases and J gave up 10 bases, with 9 bases separating them. The CDR3 has 11 residues. Here the CDR3 reads CASSQTREQFF. For the CDR3, the DNA is TGCGCCAGCAGCCAGACCCGCGAGCAGTTCTTC.

The gene calls are TRBV4-1 and TRBJ1-1; D is undetermined. The germline gives CDR1 MGHRA, CDR2 YSYEKL. Trimming pared 0 bases from V and 0 bases from J, leaving 8 bases between. The CDR3 spans 15 residues. The CDR3 sequence is CASSQDPGMNTEAFF. The DNA for the CDR3 is TGCGCCAGCAGCCAAGATCCGGGGATGAACACTGAAGCTTTCTTT.

The chain carries TRBV5-1 and TRBJ2-5; tentative D call: TRBD1 (5 bases). There are 15 residues in the CDR3. V was clipped by 5 bases and J by 5 bases, with 19 bases between them. Germline V gene lookup returns CDR1 SGHRS and CDR2 YFSETQ. The CDR3 DNA reads as TGCGCCAGCAGTTTCGCCGTGGACATGGTGGAGACCCAGTACTTC. Its translation is CASSFAVDMVETQYF. The entire variable domain, with the rest obtained from reference TRBV5-1 and TRBJ2-5, is as follows: KAGVTQTPRYLIKTRGQQVTLSCSPISGHRSVSWYQQTPGQGLQFLFEYFSETQRNKGNFPGRFSGRQFSNSRSEMNVSTLELGDSALYLCASSFAVDMVETQYFGPGTRLLVL.

This clone was seen more than once but under ten times. The V and J genes are TRBV25-1 and TRBJ1-1; D is ambiguous. The CDR3 loop spans 13 amino acids. The V end was cut by 4 bases, the J end by 5 bases, with 11 bases between. The germline V gene encodes CDR1 MGHDK and CDR2 SYGVNS. Here the CDR3 DNA reads TGTGCCAGCAGTGGGGGAGGGTGGACTGAAGCTTTCTTT. It specifies CASSGGGWTEAFF.

The chain joins TRBV6-5 to TRBJ1-2, with D possibly being TRBD1 (5 bases). V lost 6 bases to trimming and J lost 10 bases, with 12 bases between them. This CDR3 spans 11 amino acids. Looked up from germline, CDR1 is MNHEY and CDR2 is SVGAGI. CDR3 DNA: TGTGCCAGCAGCCAGGGTGTGTTCTACACCTTC. It translates to CASSQGVFYTF.